Listed below are T cell receptor beta chains from one sample, sequenced in a study of identical twins. TCRdb analysed the 5' RACE reads with MiXCR anew, one entry per CDR3 protein. Of around 1.7 million distinct CDR3 sequences listed, around a third are singletons. Sequencing input: cord blood. These receptors were taken from a newborn girl in good health. Both conserved end residues are part of each CDR3. A D gene is named only where the DNA matches it firmly.

v_call,j_call,d_call,cdr3_aa
TRBV7-2,TRBJ2-2,NA,CASSFDLSGELFF
TRBV6-6,TRBJ2-7,NA,CASRSPLTSYEQYF
TRBV10-3,TRBJ1-5,TRBD1,CAISDGQGARGNQPQHF
TRBV5-1,TRBJ1-1,NA,CASKSRTITEAFF
TRBV4-1,TRBJ1-5,NA,CASSPRFYSNQPQHF
TRBV16,TRBJ1-1,TRBD1,CASSPEQGATEAFF
TRBV7-8,TRBJ1-2,NA,CTSSLARDTAVRYGYTF
TRBV28,TRBJ2-2,NA,CASSWGARYTGELFF
TRBV6-6,TRBJ2-7,NA,CASSPRVNYEQYF
TRBV7-2,TRBJ2-3,TRBD2,CASSLLGLAGYTQYF
TRBV29-1,TRBJ2-3,NA,CSVGERLYLTDTQYF
TRBV14,TRBJ2-3,NA,CASSQVSPDTQYF
TRBV3-1,TRBJ2-2,NA,CASSQDRQELFF
TRBV4-2,TRBJ2-1,TRBD2,CASSQGTSGRYNEQFF
TRBV15,TRBJ2-3,TRBD2,CATSREPGGPTDTQYF
TRBV20-1,TRBJ1-5,TRBD1,CSVRDRGYNQPQHF
TRBV3-1,TRBJ2-4,NA,CASSQDRGAGKNIQYF
TRBV10-2,TRBJ2-7,NA,CASSEFGHWSSYEQYF
TRBV5-1,TRBJ2-1,TRBD2,CAGSFPSGAGNEQFF
TRBV6-1,NA,NA,CASSEGGRDYEQYF
TRBV10-3,TRBJ2-1,TRBD2,CAISEFLLTGGELYNEQFF